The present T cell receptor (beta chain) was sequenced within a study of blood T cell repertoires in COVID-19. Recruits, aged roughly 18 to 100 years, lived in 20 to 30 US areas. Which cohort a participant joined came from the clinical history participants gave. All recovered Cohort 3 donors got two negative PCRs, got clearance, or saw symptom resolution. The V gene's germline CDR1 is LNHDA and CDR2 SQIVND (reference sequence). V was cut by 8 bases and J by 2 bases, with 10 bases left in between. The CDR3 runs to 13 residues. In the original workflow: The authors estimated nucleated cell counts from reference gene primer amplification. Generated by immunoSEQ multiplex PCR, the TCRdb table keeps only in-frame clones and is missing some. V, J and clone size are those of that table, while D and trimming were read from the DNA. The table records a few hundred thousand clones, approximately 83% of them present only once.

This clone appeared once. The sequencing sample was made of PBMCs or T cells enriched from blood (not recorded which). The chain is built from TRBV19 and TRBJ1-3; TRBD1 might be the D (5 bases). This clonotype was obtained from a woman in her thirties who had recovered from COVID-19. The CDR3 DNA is TGTGCCAGTTGGACAAGTACTGGAAACACCATATATTTT. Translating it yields CASWTSTGNTIYF. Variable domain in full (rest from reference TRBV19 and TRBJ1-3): DGGITQSPKYLFRKEGQNVTLSCEQNLNHDAMYWYRQDPGQGLRLIYYSQIVNDFQKGDIAEGYSVSREKKESFPLTVTSAQKNPTAFYLCASWTSTGNTIYFGEGSWLTVV.